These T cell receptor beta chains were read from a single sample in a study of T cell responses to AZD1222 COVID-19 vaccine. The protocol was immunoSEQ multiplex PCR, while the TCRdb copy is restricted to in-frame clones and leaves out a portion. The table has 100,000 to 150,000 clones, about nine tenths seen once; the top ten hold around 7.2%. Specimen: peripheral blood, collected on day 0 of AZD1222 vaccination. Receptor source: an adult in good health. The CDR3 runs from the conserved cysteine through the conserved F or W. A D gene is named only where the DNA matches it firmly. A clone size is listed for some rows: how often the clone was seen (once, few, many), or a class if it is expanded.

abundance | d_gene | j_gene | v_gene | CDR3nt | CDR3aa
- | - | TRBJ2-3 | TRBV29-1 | TGCAGCATCCAGGGCTCCGGCACAGATACGCAGTATTTT | CSIQGSGTDTQYF
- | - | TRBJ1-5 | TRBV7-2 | TGTGCCAGCAGCCCGACGGGATTCGGTCAGCCCCAGCATTTT | CASSPTGFGQPQHF
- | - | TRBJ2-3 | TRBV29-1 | TGCAGCGTTGATCCGAATACTAGCACAGATACGCAGTATTTT | CSVDPNTSTDTQYF
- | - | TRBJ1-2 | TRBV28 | TGTGCCAGCAGTTTTCGGCTCCCTACGGATGGCTACACCTTC | CASSFRLPTDGYTF
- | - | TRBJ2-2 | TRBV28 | - | CASSSSPPGTGELFF
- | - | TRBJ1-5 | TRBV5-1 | TGCGCCAGCAGCTTGGACTCAGGCCCCCCAAAGGCCCAGCATTTT | CASSLDSGPPKAQHF
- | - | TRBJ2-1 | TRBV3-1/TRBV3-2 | TGTGCCAGCAGCCAACGACGGGAGTATAGAGGGGCGGTCTTC | CASSQRREYRGAVF
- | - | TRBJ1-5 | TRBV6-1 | TGTGCCAGCAGTGATCAGGGTAATCAGCCCCAGCATTTT | CASSDQGNQPQHF
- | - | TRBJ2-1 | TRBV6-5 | TGTGCCAGCAAGCTTAGCCTTAGCTCCTACAATGAGCAGTTCTTC | CASKLSLSSYNEQFF
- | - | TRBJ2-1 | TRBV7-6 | TGTGCCAGCAGCTTAGCGCTAGACGGAGGGGGGTCAAGCTCCTACAATGAGCAGTTCTTC | CASSLALDGGGSSSYNEQFF
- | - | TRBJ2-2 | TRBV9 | TGTGCCAGCAACAGACAGCCCACGAACACCGGGGAGCTGTTTTTT | CASNRQPTNTGELFF
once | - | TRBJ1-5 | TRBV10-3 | TGTGCCTCCAGCCGGGATAGCAATCAGCCCCAGCATTTT | CASSRDSNQPQHF
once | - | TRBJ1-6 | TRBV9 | TGTGCCAGCAGCCCCTCCGGAGGGGGTTCTTCACCCCTCCACTTT | CASSPSGGGSSPLHF
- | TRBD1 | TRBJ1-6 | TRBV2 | TGTGCCAGCAGTCGGACAGGGAATAATTCACCCCTCCACTTT | CASSRTGNNSPLHF
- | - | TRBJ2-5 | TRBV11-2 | TGTGCCAGCAGCTTCAGGGTTGGGGAGACCCAGTACTTC | CASSFRVGETQYF
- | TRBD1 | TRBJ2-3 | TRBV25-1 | TGTGCCAGCAGTGAACAAGGGACAGGGCTGAGCACAGATACGCAGTATTTT | CASSEQGTGLSTDTQYF
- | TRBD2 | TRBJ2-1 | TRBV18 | TGTGCCAGCTCACCGGGGACTAGCGGGAGAGTCTTGGATGAGCAGTTCTTC | CASSPGTSGRVLDEQFF
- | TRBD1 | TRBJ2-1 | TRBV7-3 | TGTGCCAGCAGCTCCCCGGGACAGAAATACAATGAGCAGTTCTTC | CASSSPGQKYNEQFF
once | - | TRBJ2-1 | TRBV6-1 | TGTGCCAGCAGTGAAGTGGTCTACAATGAGCAGTTCTTC | CASSEVVYNEQFF
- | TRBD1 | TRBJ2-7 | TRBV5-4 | TGTGCCAGCAGCTGGGGACAGGGCTCCTACGAGCAGTACTTC | CASSWGQGSYEQYF
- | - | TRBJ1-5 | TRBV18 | TGTGCCAGCTCACGGGGGGAGAGCAATCAGCCCCAGCATTTT | CASSRGESNQPQHF
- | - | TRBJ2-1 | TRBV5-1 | TGCGCCAGCAGCTCCAGCGGACTACACAATGAGCAGTTCTTC | CASSSSGLHNEQFF
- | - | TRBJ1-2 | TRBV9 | TGTGCCAGCAGCGTAGTGCCGGGGGGCTATGGCTACACCTTC | CASSVVPGGYGYTF
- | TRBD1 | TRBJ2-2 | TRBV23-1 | TGCGCCAGCAGTCAAACTTCACAGGGGAGCACCGGGGAGCTGTTTTTT | CASSQTSQGSTGELFF
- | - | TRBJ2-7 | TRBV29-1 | TGCAGCGTTGCGTCGTCCAGGGAGCAGTACTTC | CSVASSREQYF
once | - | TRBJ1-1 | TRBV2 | TGTGCCAGCAGTGGTCCAGGAGGTACTGAAGCTTTCTTT | CASSGPGGTEAFF
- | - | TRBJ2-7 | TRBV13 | TGTGCCAGCAGCTTAGTTGGTCGGGGAAGCTACGAGCAGTACTTC | CASSLVGRGSYEQYF
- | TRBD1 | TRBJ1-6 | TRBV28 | TGTGCCAGCGACAGGACAGGGTTAGGGTCACCCCTCCACTTT | CASDRTGLGSPLHF
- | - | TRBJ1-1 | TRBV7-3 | TGTGCCAGCAGCTTAACAAACACTGAAGCTTTCTTT | CASSLTNTEAFF
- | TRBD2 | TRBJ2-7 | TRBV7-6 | TGTGCCAGCAGCTTAGGGACTAGCGGGACAGGGGAGCAGTACTTC | CASSLGTSGTGEQYF
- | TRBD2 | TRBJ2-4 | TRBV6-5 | TGTGCCAGCAGTTCCAGGGGAGCGGGAGAAAACATTCAGTACTTC | CASSSRGAGENIQYF
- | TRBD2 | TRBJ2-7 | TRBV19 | TGTGCCAGTAAAACCGGACTAGCGACTTACGAGCAGTACTTC | CASKTGLATYEQYF
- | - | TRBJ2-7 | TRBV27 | TGTGCCAGCAGTTTCGGGCTAGCCGACACCTACGAGCAGTACTTC | CASSFGLADTYEQYF
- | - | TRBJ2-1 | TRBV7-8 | TGTGCCAGCAGCTTACGCAGGGTTGACAATGAGCAGTTCTTC | CASSLRRVDNEQFF
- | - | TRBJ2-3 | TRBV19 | TGTGCCAGTAGTATAGGGAGGGATGATACGCAGTATTTT | CASSIGRDDTQYF
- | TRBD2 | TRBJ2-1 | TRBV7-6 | TGTGCCAGCAGCTTAGAGGCTAGCGGAACTCTTGGGCAGTTCTTC | CASSLEASGTLGQFF
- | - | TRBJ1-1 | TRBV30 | TGTGCCTGGAGTGGACAGGTTGGTGAAGCTTTCTTT | CAWSGQVGEAFF
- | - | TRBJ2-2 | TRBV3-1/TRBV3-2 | TGTGCCAGCAGCCAGTCCGGACGGAGCCCTACCGGGGAGCTGTTTTTT | CASSQSGRSPTGELFF
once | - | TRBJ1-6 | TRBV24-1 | TGTGCCACCAGTGATGCCGGGTCGAGTTCACCCCTCCACTTT | CATSDAGSSSPLHF
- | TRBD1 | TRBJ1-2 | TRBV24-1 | TGTGCCACCAGTGATCCCCGGACAGGGGACGGAGGCTACACCTTC | CATSDPRTGDGGYTF
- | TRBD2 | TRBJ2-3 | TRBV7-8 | TGTGCCAGCAGCTTGGAGGGACTAATGGGTTCGCAGTATTTT | CASSLEGLMGSQYF
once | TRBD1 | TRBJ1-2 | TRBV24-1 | TGTGCCACCAGTGAAGAAGGGGGCCCTAACTATGGCTACACCTTC | CATSEEGGPNYGYTF
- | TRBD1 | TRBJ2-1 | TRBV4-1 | TGCGCCAGCAGCCAACCGGGACAGGGGAAGTACAATGAGCAGTTCTTC | CASSQPGQGKYNEQFF
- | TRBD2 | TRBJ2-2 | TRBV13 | TGTGCCAGCAGCTTAACTGCCAGGACTAGCGGGACCGGGGAGCTGTTTTTT | CASSLTARTSGTGELFF
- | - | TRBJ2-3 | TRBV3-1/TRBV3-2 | TGTGCCAGCAGCTACCGGGAAGGAGGTACAGATACGCAGTATTTT | CASSYREGGTDTQYF
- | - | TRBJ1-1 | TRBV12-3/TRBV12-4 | TGTGCCAGCCGGAAAATACAGGTCACTGAAGCTTTCTTT | CASRKIQVTEAFF
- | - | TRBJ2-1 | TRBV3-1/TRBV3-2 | TGTGCCAGCAGCCAAGATCCCAATGAGCAGTTCTTC | CASSQDPNEQFF
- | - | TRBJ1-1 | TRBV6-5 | TGTGCCAGCAGTTACGCTAGACAGGTGAACACTGAAGCTTTCTTT | CASSYARQVNTEAFF
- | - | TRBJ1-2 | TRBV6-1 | TGTGCCAGCAGTGAAGGGGTAGGGAACTATGGCTACACCTTC | CASSEGVGNYGYTF
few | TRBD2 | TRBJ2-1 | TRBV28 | TGTGCCAGCAGTTTGCGGGAGGTTCACAATGAGCAGTTCTTC | CASSLREVHNEQFF
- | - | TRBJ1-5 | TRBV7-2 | TGTGCCAGCAGTTATATATGGGAGCTCGGCCAGCCCCAGCATTTT | CASSYIWELGQPQHF
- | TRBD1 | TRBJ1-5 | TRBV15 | TGTGCCACCAGCAGAGGTCGGGACAGGGGTAGGTGGGGTAGCAATCAGCCCCAGCATTTT | CATSRGRDRGRWGSNQPQHF
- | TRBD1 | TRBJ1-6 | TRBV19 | TGTGCCAGTAGTATCGGACAGGGGGCTTCACCCCTCCACTTT | CASSIGQGASPLHF
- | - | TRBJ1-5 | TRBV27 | TGTGCCAGCAGCTACCGGAGAAATCAGCCCCAGCATTTT | CASSYRRNQPQHF
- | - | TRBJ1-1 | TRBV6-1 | TGTGCCAGCAGTGAAGTGGGGAGCCGGGCTGAAGCTTTCTTT | CASSEVGSRAEAFF
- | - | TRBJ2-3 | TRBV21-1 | TGTGCCAGCAGCAGAGCCAGGGACAGCACAGATACGCAGTATTTT | CASSRARDSTDTQYF
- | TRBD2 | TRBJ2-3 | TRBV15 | TGTGCCACCAGCAGAGAGCGGGAGGGCACAGATACGCAGTATTTT | CATSREREGTDTQYF
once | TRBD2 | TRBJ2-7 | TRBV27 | TGTGCCATCGACAGGTCTAGGTACGGGACTAGCGGGAGGGATTACGTGGAGCAGTACTTC | CAIDRSRYGTSGRDYVEQYF
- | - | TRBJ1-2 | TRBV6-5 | TGTGCCAGCAAAAACAGGGACGAGCGCTATGGCTACACCTTC | CASKNRDERYGYTF